This TCR beta chain derives from a study of identical twins. Notes on the study in general: The study based its conclusions on cross-sectional statistical analysis and did not follow the same donors. Within monozygotic twins, out-of-frame TCR alpha sharing was underestimated by the models. Out-of-frame alpha sequences common to twins exhibited an excess of low generation probability.

Through template switching, a universal primer site was introduced, and the cDNA contained unique molecular identifiers. TCRdb ran MiXCR on the 5' RACE reads and lists one entry per CDR3 protein. The table includes hundreds of thousands of distinct CDR3 sequences, roughly 7% detected once. Ten or more counts support this clonotype. Its antigen is not identified. These same records also appear under a second study, on yellow fever vaccine responses in identical twins.

The receptor was derived from a woman younger than 35 in good health. The sequenced sample was memory (CD45RO+) T cells sorted from blood.

The CDR3 DNA is TGCGCCAGCAGCCAAGCGGGGCCAATGAATGAGCAGTTCTTC. Translation: CASSQAGPMNEQFF. This chain joins TRBV5-1 and TRBJ2-1; 7 bases match TRBD2. With V trimmed by 4 bases and J by 7 bases, 8 bases remained unmatched. Germline V gene data show CDR1 as SGHRS and CDR2 as YFSETQ. The CDR3 extends over 14 amino acids.